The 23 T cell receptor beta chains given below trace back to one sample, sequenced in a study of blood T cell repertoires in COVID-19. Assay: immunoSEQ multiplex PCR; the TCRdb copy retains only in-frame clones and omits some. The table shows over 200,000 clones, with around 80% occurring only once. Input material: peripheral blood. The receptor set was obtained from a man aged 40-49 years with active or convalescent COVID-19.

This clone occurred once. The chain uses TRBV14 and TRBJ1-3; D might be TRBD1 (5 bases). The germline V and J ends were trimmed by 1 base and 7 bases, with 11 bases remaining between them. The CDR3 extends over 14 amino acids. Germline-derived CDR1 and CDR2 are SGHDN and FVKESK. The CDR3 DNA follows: TGTGCCAGCAGCCAAGGGGGGGGATGGAACACCATATATTTT. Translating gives CASSQGGGWNTIYF.

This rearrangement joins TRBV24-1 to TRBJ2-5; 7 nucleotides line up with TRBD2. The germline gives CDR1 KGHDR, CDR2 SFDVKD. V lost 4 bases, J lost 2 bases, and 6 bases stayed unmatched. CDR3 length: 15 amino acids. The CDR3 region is CATSEGTTLQETQYF. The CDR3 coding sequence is TGTGCCACCAGTGAGGGGACTACTTTACAAGAGACCCAGTACTTC.

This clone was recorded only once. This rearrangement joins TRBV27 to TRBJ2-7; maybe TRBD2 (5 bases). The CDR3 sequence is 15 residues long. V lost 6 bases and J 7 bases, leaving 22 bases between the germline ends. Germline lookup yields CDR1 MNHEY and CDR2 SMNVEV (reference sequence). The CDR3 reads CASSPPSGWPREQYF. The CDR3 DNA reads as TGTGCCAGCAGCCCTCCCTCGGGGTGGCCGAGAGAGCAGTACTTC.

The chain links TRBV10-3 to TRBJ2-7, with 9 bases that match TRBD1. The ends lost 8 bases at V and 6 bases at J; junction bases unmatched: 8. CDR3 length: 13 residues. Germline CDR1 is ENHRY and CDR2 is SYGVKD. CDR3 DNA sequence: TGTGCCATCTGGGGGGGACAGGGTGGCGAGCAGTACTTC. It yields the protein CAIWGGQGGEQYF.

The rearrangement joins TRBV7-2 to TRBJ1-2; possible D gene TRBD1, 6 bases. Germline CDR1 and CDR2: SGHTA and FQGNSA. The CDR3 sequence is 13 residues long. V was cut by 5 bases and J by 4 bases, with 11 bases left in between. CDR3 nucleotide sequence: TGTGCCAGCAGCCAAAAGGACAGCTATGGCTACACCTTC. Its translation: CASSQKDSYGYTF.

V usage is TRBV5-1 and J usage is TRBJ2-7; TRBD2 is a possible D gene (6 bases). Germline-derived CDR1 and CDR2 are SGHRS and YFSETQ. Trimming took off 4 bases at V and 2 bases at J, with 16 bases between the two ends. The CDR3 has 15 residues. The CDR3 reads CASSEAGGSTYEQYF. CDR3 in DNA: TGCGCCAGCAGCGAGGCTGGGGGGTCAACCTACGAGCAGTACTTC. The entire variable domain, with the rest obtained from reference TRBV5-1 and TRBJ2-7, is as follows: KAGVTQTPRYLIKTRGQQVTLSCSPISGHRSVSWYQQTPGQGLQFLFEYFSETQRNKGNFPGRFSGRQFSNSRSEMNVSTLELGDSALYLCASSEAGGSTYEQYFGPGTRLTVT.

CDR3 sequence: CASSSNRGVNEQFF. CDR3 nucleotide sequence: TGTGCCAGCAGTTCCAACCGGGGAGTCAATGAGCAGTTCTTC. The chain joins TRBV6-5 to TRBJ2-1; D is possibly TRBD2 (5 bases). CDR1 MNHEY and CDR2 SVGAGI come from the germline V gene. This CDR3 has 14 amino acids. Trimming stripped 4 bases from V and 6 bases from J, with 13 bases between.

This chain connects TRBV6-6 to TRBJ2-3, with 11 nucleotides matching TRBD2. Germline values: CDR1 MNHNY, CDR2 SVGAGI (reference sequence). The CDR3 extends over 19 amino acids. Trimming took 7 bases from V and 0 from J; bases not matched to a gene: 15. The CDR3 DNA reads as TGTGCCAGCACCTACTCGCTAGCGGGGGGCGACCCTAGCACAGATACGCAGTATTTT. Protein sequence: CASTYSLAGGDPSTDTQYF.

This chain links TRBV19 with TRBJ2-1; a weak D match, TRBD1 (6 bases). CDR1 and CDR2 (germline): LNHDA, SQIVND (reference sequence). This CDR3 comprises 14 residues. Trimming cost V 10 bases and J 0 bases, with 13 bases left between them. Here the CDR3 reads CATLQGGSYNEQFF. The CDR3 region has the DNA TGTGCCACACTACAGGGTGGCTCCTACAATGAGCAGTTCTTC.

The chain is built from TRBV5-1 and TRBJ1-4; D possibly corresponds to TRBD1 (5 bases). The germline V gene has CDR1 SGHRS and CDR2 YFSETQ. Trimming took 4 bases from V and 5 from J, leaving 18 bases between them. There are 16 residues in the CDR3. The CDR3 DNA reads TGCGCCAGCAGCCCCACAGGCCCGGTAGGAAATGAAAAACTGTTTTTT. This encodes CASSPTGPVGNEKLFF.

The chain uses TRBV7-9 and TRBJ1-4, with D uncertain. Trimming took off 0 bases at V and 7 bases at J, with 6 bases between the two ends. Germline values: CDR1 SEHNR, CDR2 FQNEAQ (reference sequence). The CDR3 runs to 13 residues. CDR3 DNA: TGTGCCAGCAGCTTAGCGACACCTGAAAAACTGTTTTTT. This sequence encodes CASSLATPEKLFF. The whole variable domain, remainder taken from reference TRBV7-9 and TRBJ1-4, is DTGVSQNPRHKITKRGQNVTFRCDPISEHNRLYWYRQTLGQGPEFLTYFQNEAQLEKSRLLSDRFSAERPKGSFSTLEIQRTEQGDSAMYLCASSLATPEKLFFGSGTQLSVL.

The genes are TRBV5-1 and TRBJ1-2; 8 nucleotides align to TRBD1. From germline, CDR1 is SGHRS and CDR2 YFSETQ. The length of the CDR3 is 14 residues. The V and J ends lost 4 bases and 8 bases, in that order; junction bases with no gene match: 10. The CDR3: CASSRIDRGGGYTF. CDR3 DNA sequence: TGCGCCAGCAGCCGAATCGACAGGGGCGGCGGCTACACCTTC.

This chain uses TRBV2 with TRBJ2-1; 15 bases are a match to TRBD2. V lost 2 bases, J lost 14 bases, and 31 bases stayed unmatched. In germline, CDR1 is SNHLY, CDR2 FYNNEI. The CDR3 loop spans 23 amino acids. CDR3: CASSELRASRTGAPGLAGGQEFF. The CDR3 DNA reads TGTGCCAGCAGTGAATTGCGAGCGTCCCGGACAGGGGCCCCTGGACTAGCGGGAGGGCAAGAGTTCTTC.

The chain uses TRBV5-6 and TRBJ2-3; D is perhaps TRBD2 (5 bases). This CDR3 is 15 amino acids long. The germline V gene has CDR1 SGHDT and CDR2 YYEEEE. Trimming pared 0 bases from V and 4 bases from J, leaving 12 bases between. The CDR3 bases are TGTGCCAGCAGCTTGGGGTTATTGAGGGCAGATACGCAGTATTTT. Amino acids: CASSLGLLRADTQYF. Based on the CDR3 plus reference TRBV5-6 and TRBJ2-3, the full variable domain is DAGVTQSPTHLIKTRGQQVTLRCSPKSGHDTVSWYQQALGQGPQFIFQYYEEEERQRGNFPDRFSGHQFPNYSSELNVNALLLGDSALYLCASSLGLLRADTQYFGPGTRLTVL.

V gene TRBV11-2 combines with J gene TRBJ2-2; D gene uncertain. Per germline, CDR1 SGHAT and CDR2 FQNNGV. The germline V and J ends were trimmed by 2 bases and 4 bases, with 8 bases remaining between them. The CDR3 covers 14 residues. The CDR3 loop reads CASSLQHSTGELFF. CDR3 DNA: TGTGCCAGCAGCTTACAGCACAGCACCGGGGAGCTGTTTTTT.

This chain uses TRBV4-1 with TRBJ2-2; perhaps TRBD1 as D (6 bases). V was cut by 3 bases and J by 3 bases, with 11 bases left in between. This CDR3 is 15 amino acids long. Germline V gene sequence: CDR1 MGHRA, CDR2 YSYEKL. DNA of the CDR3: TGCGCCAGCAGCCACCGGACAGAGTACACCGGGGAGCTGTTTTTT. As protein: CASSHRTEYTGELFF.

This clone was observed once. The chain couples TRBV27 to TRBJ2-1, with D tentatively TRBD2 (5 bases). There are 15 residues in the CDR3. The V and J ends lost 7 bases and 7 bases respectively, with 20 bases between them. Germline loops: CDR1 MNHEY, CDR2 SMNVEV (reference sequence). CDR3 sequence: CASTPFWGVTNEQFF. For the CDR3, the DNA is TGTGCCAGCACCCCTTTTTGGGGAGTTACAAATGAGCAGTTCTTC.

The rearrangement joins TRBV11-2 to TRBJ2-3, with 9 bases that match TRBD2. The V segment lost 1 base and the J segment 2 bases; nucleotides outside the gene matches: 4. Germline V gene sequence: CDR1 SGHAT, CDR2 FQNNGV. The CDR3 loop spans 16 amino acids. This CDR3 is CASSLVGLAHTDTQYF. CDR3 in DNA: TGTGCCAGCAGCTTAGTGGGACTAGCACACACAGATACGCAGTATTTT. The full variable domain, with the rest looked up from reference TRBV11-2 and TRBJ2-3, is EAGVAQSPRYKIIEKRQSVAFWCNPISGHATLYWYQQILGQGPKLLIQFQNNGVVDDSQLPKDRFSAERLKGVDSTLKIQPAKLEDSAVYLCASSLVGLAHTDTQYFGPGTRLTVL.

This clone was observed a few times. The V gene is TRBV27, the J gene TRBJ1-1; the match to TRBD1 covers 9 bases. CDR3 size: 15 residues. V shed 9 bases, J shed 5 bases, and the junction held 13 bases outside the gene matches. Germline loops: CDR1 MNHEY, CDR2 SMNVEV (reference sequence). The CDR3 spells CASTRLGQGLTEAFF. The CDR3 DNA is TGTGCCAGTACTCGCCTCGGACAGGGGTTGACTGAAGCTTTCTTT.

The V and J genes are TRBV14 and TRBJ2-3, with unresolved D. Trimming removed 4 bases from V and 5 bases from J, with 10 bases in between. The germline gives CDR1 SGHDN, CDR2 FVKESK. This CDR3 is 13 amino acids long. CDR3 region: CASSLILRDTQYF. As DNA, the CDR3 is TGTGCCAGCAGCCTAATACTAAGAGATACGCAGTATTTT. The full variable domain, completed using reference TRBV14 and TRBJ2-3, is EAGVTQFPSHSVIEKGQTVTLRCDPISGHDNLYWYRRVMGKEIKFLLHFVKESKQDESGMPNNRFLAERTGGTYSTLKVQPAELEDSGVYFCASSLILRDTQYFGPGTRLTVL.

The DNA for the CDR3 is TGTGCCTGGAGGCATGACAGGGGTTTACGCGAAAAACTGTTTTTT. It specifies CAWRHDRGLREKLFF. V is TRBV30 and J is TRBJ1-4; 8 nucleotides agree with TRBD1. The junction had 11 bases not matched to a gene; V was cut back by 3 bases and J by 8 bases. Per germline, CDR1 GTSNPN and CDR2 SVGIG (reference sequence). There are 15 residues in the CDR3. The full variable domain, rest sourced from reference TRBV30 and TRBJ1-4, is SQTIHQWPATLVQPVGSPLSLECTVEGTSNPNLYWYRQAAGRGLQLLFYSVGIGQISSEVPQNLSASRPQDRQFILSSKKLLLSDSGFYLCAWRHDRGLREKLFFGSGTQLSVL.

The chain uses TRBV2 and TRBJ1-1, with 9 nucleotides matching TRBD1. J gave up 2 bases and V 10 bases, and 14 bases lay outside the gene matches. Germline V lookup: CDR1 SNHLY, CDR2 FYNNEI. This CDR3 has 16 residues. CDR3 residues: CATKGQGRTFNTEAFF. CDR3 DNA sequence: TGTGCCACCAAGGGACAGGGCCGGACCTTTAACACTGAAGCTTTCTTT. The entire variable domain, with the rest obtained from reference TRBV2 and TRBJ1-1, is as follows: EPEVTQTPSHQVTQMGQEVILRCVPISNHLYFYWYRQILGQKVEFLVSFYNNEISEKSEIFDDQFSVERPDGSNFTLKIRSTKLEDSAMYFCATKGQGRTFNTEAFFGQGTRLTVV.

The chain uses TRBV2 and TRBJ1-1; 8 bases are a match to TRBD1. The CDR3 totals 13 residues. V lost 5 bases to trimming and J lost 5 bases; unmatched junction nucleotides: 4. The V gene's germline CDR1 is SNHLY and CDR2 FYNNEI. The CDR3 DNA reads TGTGCCAGCAGTCCTGACAGGGGAACTGAAGCTTTCTTT. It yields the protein CASSPDRGTEAFF.